Detailed here is one T cell receptor beta chain. TCRdb itself ran the RT-PCR reads through MiXCR, one entry per CDR3 protein. The top ten hold 3% to 4.5% of the sample, which has about 700,000 distinct CDR3 sequences, 11% to 15% seen once. Germline-derived CDR1 and CDR2 are DFQATT and SNEGSKA (reference sequence). Trimming removed 5 bases at V and 3 bases at J, with 14 bases between. CDR3 length equals 13 residues. Input material: memory CD4+ T cells from blood. This rearrangement joins TRBV20-1 to TRBJ2-7, with unresolved D. The receptor's source is a female donor in good health, serving as a healthy control. The CDR3 loop reads CSASAGHHYEQYF. The CDR3 bases are TGCAGTGCTTCGGCAGGCCATCACTACGAGCAGTACTTC.